Each of the 25 T cell receptor beta chains below was sequenced from the same sample in a study of CXCR3-negative and CXCR3-positive naive CD8 T cells. UMI-tagged TRB cDNA libraries were built via 5' RACE. TCRdb reworked the 5' RACE reads into one entry per CDR3 protein, no DNA. This listing includes 70,000 to 100,000 distinct CDR3 sequences. The sequenced material came from naive CXCR3- CD8+ T cells from blood. The subset was: CD45RO-CCR7+CD27+CD95- naive CD8+ T cells lacking CXCR3 (TNR3-). The source of these receptors is a human donor in good health. Some clones in this sample may be carry-over from other donors' samples.

The J gene is TRBJ2-1, the V gene TRBV27; TCRdb selects TRBD1, and the lack of DNA leaves this call unchecked. The germline gives CDR1 MNHEY, CDR2 SMNVEV (reference sequence). This CDR3 has 14 residues. The chain's CDR3 is CASSLKTGYNEQFF.

The rearrangement links TRBV2 to TRBJ2-3. The CDR3 is 13 amino acids. The germline gives CDR1 SNHLY, CDR2 FYNNEI. The CDR3 loop is CASSDRLSDTQYF.

The V and J genes are TRBV12-3 or TRBV12-4 and TRBJ2-3; the TRBD2 assignment by TCRdb is unverifiable without DNA. The CDR3 spans 16 residues. The CDR3: CASSPGLAGGGDTQYF.

This chain uses TRBV7-6 with TRBJ1-1. The CDR3 has 14 residues. CDR1 and CDR2 from the germline V gene are SGHVS and FNYEAQ. CDR3 protein: CASSASVGNTEAFF.

The CDR3 loop reads CSVEDQGIGGFF. This chain uses TRBV29-1 with TRBJ2-1. Germline assignment: CDR1 SQVTM and CDR2 ANQGSEA. The CDR3 runs 12 residues.

The chain has TRBV28 and TRBJ2-7; TCRdb calls TRBD1, which cannot be checked without DNA. From germline, CDR1 is MDHEN and CDR2 SYDVKM. This CDR3 is built from 14 residues. This chain's CDR3 is CASRIPGVNYEQYF.

V is TRBV2 and J is TRBJ2-3; checking the TCRdb D call of TRBD2 is not possible without DNA. The CDR3 has 15 residues. Germline CDR1 is SNHLY and CDR2 is FYNNEI. The CDR3 here is CASSDVRGGTDTQYF.

The rearrangement uses TRBV20-1 and TRBJ2-7; TCRdb lists TRBD2, though no DNA is available to test this call. CDR3 length equals 17 residues. Looked up from germline, CDR1 is DFQATT and CDR2 is SNEGSKA (reference sequence). The CDR3 loop is CSAKAGTSRGFSYEQYF.

The CDR3 is CASSPSGYQPQHF. The rearrangement joins TRBV5-6 to TRBJ1-5. This CDR3 has 13 residues. In germline, CDR1 is SGHDT, CDR2 YYEEEE. Drawing the rest from reference TRBV5-6 and TRBJ1-5, the complete variable domain is DAGVTQSPTHLIKTRGQQVTLRCSPKSGHDTVSWYQQALGQGPQFIFQYYEEEERQRGNFPDRFSGHQFPNYSSELNVNALLLGDSALYLCASSPSGYQPQHFGDGTRLSIL.

V and J are TRBV19 and TRBJ2-7. This CDR3 is built from 12 residues. The germline CDR1 and CDR2 sequences are LNHDA and SQIVND (reference sequence). The CDR3 protein is CASSSSSYEQYF.

The J gene is TRBJ2-7, the V gene TRBV29-1; TCRdb proposes TRBD2, but this gene call is untestable without DNA. This CDR3 region has 15 residues. Germline CDR1 reads SQVTM; CDR2 reads ANQGSEA. The CDR3 here is CSVWTSARSSYEQYF.

Here the CDR3 reads CASSTTSGVSYNEQFF. The chain joins TRBV28 to TRBJ2-1. The CDR3 contains 16 residues. Germline V gives CDR1 MDHEN, CDR2 SYDVKM.

The chain has TRBV12-3 or TRBV12-4 and TRBJ1-5; TCRdb returns TRBD1, unconfirmable since there is no DNA. CDR3 length: 14 residues. CDR3 residues: CASSPGVHNQPQHF.

The chain combines TRBV11-3 with TRBJ2-7; TCRdb picks TRBD1, but there is no DNA to check that call. The germline V gene encodes CDR1 SGHNT and CDR2 YENEEA. This CDR3 has 13 residues. CDR3 sequence: CASSLRGASEQYF.

The chain combines TRBV7-6 with TRBJ2-5. Germline V gene data show CDR1 as SGHVS and CDR2 as FNYEAQ. The CDR3 has 15 residues. CDR3 amino acids: CASSLVLGSQETQYF.

This sequence joins TRBV27 and TRBJ2-2; with no DNA, the TCRdb D assignment of TRBD1 cannot be verified. The germline CDR1 and CDR2 sequences are MNHEY and SMNVEV (reference sequence). The CDR3 is 15 residues long. The CDR3 sequence: CASSFRTGYTGELFF.

The chain carries TRBV2 and TRBJ2-7; checking the TCRdb D call of TRBD1 is not possible without DNA. This CDR3 comprises 13 residues. From germline, CDR1 is SNHLY and CDR2 FYNNEI. The CDR3 reads CASLTGNAYEQYF.

The CDR3 is CASSLRLAGSYNEQFF. V and J are TRBV5-1 and TRBJ2-1; the TRBD2 assignment by TCRdb is unverifiable without DNA. The CDR3 has 16 amino acids. Germline CDR1 SGHRS, CDR2 YFSETQ.

This chain links TRBV7-6 with TRBJ2-1; TCRdb calls TRBD1, which cannot be checked without DNA. The CDR3 sequence is 14 residues long. Germline V gene data show CDR1 as SGHVS and CDR2 as FNYEAQ. The CDR3: CASSPRQDYNEQFF.

The chain joins TRBV7-9 to TRBJ2-3; TCRdb proposes TRBD2, but this gene call is untestable without DNA. Germline assignment: CDR1 SEHNR and CDR2 FQNEAQ (reference sequence). The CDR3 has 16 residues. The CDR3 region is CASSSMMSGSTDTQYF. Drawing the rest from reference TRBV7-9 and TRBJ2-3, the complete variable domain is DTGVSQNPRHKITKRGQNVTFRCDPISEHNRLYWYRQTLGQGPEFLTYFQNEAQLEKSRLLSDRFSAERPKGSFSTLEIQRTEQGDSAMYLCASSSMMSGSTDTQYFGPGTRLTVL.

The genes are TRBV7-9 and TRBJ2-7; there is no DNA to check the TCRdb D call of TRBD1. In germline, CDR1 is SEHNR, CDR2 FQNEAQ (reference sequence). CDR3 length: 14 residues. CDR3 amino acids: CASSPGPPAYEQYF.

This sequence joins TRBV2 and TRBJ1-5; the TCRdb D gene call, TRBD1, has no DNA to confirm it. The CDR3 runs to 15 residues. Germline CDR1 reads SNHLY; CDR2 reads FYNNEI. The CDR3 loop is CASSGTEWSQQPQHF. Full variable domain (outside the CDR3, taken from reference TRBV2 and TRBJ1-5): EPEVTQTPSHQVTQMGQEVILRCVPISNHLYFYWYRQILGQKVEFLVSFYNNEISEKSEIFDDQFSVERPDGSNFTLKIRSTKLEDSAMYFCASSGTEWSQQPQHFGDGTRLSIL.

The rearrangement uses TRBV5-1 and TRBJ2-7; as DNA is missing, the TRBD1 call by TCRdb cannot be tested. Per germline, CDR1 SGHRS and CDR2 YFSETQ. The CDR3 runs to 13 residues. The CDR3 sequence: CASNFSPWDEQYF. The full variable domain, completed using reference TRBV5-1 and TRBJ2-7, is KAGVTQTPRYLIKTRGQQVTLSCSPISGHRSVSWYQQTPGQGLQFLFEYFSETQRNKGNFPGRFSGRQFSNSRSEMNVSTLELGDSALYLCASNFSPWDEQYFGPGTRLTVT.

This chain joins TRBV7-3 and TRBJ2-2. Per germline, CDR1 SGHTA and CDR2 FQGTGA. This CDR3 spans 13 amino acids. The CDR3 is CASSLGSTGELFF. Variable domain in full (rest from reference TRBV7-3 and TRBJ2-2): GAGVSQTPSNKVTEKGKYVELRCDPISGHTALYWYRQSLGQGPEFLIYFQGTGAADDSGLPNDRFFAVRPEGSVSTLKIQRTERGDSAVYLCASSLGSTGELFFGEGSRLTVL.

The chain links TRBV6-5 to TRBJ2-7; the TCRdb D gene call, TRBD1, has no DNA to confirm it. The CDR3 loop spans 14 amino acids. The germline gives CDR1 MNHEY, CDR2 SVGAGI. The CDR3 sequence is CASSYSGDIFEQYF.